This T cell receptor beta chain was recorded in a study of long-term antiretroviral therapy in people with HIV (dated by TCRdb to about 2022). With regard to the full study: The earliest samples were collected roughly a decade before the 2015 WHO recommendation for immediate ART, at a time when ART was usually postponed until CD4 counts fell. A retrospective serial study tested whether ART initiation and durable HIV suppression were associated with changes in peripheral blood TRB repertoire composition and diversity. From 30 adults with confirmed HIV infection, the cohort provided 150 to 200 cryopreserved PBMC samples, gathered serially across a mean of about six years (range 1-12). Among the roughly 30 participants with HIV, more than ten were female. Test extractions of a monoclonal T-cell line alongside approximately 36 polyclonal samples showed no cross-contamination during QIAcube processing. Overall study outcomes, separate from this receptor: Compared with controls, HIV repertoires had narrower CDR3 length ranges, and the network structure pointed to an antigen-experienced repertoire that shifted only slightly toward naive after ART. Because PBMC availability was limited, only the TCR beta chain was sequenced, with no alpha chain pairing. Because pre-ART samples had limited cell numbers, profiling was done on unsorted PBMC rather than on sorted CD4+ and CD8+ T cells. Expanded TRB clones identified before ART initiation dominated the repertoire across all time points, though the dominance fluctuated and decreased in many PLHIV after ART. The samples span the years 2004 to 2017, and the ART regimens used at that time may not be as effective as current regimens. ART initiation was associated with a significant increase in TRB diversity, but diversity stayed significantly below transplant donor controls even after long-term ART. Inferences about post-ART repertoire changes are limited because no data were available on ART adherence, viral resistance or therapy changes.

The immunoSEQ hsTCRB v3.0 assay was used at survey level resolution for TRB variable region sequencing. A depth of roughly 40,000-55,000 T-cell genomes per sample was targeted for TRB sequencing. TRB libraries were pooled and sequenced on an Illumina MiSeq using a v3 150-cycle kit. The paper's data handling went like this. Analysis of repertoires was carried out in R inside a reproducible Nextflow workflow spanning QC, data transformation and analysis. Custom analyses were implemented in LymphoSeq2, an R package for AIRR-Seq data exploration. Four samples that yielded fewer than 5000 total TRB sequences were excluded, so that fewer than 200 HIV repertoires were analyzed. Among the 170 to 200 HIV repertoires that were kept, 59 were collected before ART initiation and 120 to 140 were collected after ART initiation. Repertoires were downsampled to 5000 TRB nucleotide sequences, with summary statistics averaged over 100 downsampling iterations. TRB sequences were retained for analysis only if CDR3 regions of at least seven amino acids were present. Diversity was assessed using a clonality score derived from Shannon entropy and using the Gini coefficient. In repertoire networks, the top 5000 CDR3 amino acid sequences were linked whenever an edit distance of one separated two sequences. For TRB CDR3 amino acid sequences, GLIPH2 was used to predict antigen specificity groups and MHC restriction. To flag known CMV, EBV, HIV or tissue antigen associations, CDR3 amino acid sequences were matched against VDJdb and McPAS-TCR. Pre-ART, post-ART and control groups were compared with Wilcoxon signed-rank tests and Holm-Bonferroni correction. TCRdb's version of the immuneACCESS table is confined to in-frame rearrangements and falls short of the full clone set. An unresolved V gene accounts for under half of the shortfall where checked; the remainder is of unknown origin. The DNA was the basis for D and trimming; V, J and clone size are from that table. A total of 12,000 to 15,000 clones appear in this sample, around 90% of them only once. Approximately 10% of the sample is held by the ten biggest clonotypes.

Inclusion was restricted to participants for whom at least one PBMC sample before ART initiation and at least two post-ART samples were available. Every participant with HIV received treatment in the United States of America. Before DNA extraction, cryopreserved samples of 1-10 million PBMC were thawed and then washed. At the time of the earliest PBMC sample, participants with HIV were aged between roughly 20 and 60 years. PBMC samples from each participant spanned 1-4 timepoints before ART initiation and 2-8 timepoints after ART initiation, with a median of 7 samples. For every participant, serial HIV viral load, CD4+ T-cell count, ART history and demographic data were obtained. Using a Qiagen kit on a QIAcube, genomic DNA was extracted from unsorted PBMC, with samples processed in batches of 12. Deletion took 4 bases off V and 4 bases off J, with a span of 11 bases between the germline ends. The CDR3 measures 13 amino acids from cysteine to phenylalanine. CDR3 DNA is the only sequence kept; it has 39 bases, read in frame from the first base. The germline V gene yields SGHRS for CDR1 and YFSETQ for CDR2.

As concerns this clone: Its antigen remains unidentified. No quality values exist for individual bases; no much larger clone is one base distant.

Sample: unsorted PBMCs, taken 6.2 years after starting antiretroviral therapy. The receptor was derived from a man aged 40-50 years with HIV. The V and J segments used are TRBV5-1 and TRBJ1-1; the D region possibly corresponds to TRBD1 (6 bases align). In nucleotides, the sequence is TGCGCCAGCAGCAAGGGGGGGAGCACTGAAGCTTTCTTT. It codes for CASSKGGSTEAFF.